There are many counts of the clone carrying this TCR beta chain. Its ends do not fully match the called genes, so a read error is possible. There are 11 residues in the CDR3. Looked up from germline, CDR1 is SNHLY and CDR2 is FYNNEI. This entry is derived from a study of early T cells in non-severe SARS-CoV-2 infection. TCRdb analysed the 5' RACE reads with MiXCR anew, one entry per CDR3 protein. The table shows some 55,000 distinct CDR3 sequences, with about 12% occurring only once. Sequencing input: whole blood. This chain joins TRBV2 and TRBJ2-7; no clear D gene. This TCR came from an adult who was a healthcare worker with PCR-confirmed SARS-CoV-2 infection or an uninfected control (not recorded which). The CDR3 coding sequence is TGTGCCAACAGTGACTGGGTCGAGCAGTACTTC. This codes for CANSDWVEQYF.